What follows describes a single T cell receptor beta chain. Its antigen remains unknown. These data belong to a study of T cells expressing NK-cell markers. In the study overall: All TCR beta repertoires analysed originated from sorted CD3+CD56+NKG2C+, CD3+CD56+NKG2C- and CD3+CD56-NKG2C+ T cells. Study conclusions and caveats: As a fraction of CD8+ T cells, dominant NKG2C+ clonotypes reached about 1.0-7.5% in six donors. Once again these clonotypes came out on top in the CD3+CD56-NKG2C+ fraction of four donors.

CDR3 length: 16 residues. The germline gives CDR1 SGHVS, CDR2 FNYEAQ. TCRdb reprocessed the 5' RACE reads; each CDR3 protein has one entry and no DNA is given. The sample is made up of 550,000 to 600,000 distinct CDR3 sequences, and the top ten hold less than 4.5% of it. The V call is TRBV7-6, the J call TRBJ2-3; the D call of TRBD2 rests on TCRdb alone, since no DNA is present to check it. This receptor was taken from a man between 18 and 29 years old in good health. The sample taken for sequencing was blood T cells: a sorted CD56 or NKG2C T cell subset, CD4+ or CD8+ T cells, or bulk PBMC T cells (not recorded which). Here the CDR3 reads CASSLGVSGSGDTQYF.